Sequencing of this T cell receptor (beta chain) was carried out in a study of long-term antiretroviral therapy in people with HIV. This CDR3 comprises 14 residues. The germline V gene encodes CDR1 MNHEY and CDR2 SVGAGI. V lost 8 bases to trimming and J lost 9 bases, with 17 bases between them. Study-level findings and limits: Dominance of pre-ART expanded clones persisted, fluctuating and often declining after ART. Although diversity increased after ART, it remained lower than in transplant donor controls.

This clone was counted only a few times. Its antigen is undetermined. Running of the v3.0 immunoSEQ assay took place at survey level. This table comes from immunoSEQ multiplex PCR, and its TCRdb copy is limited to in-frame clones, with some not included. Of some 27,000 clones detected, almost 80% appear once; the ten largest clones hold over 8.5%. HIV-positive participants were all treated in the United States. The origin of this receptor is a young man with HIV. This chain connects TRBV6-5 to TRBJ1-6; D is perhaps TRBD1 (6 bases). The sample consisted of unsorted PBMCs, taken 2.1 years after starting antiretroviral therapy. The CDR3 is CASVRGTFGSPLHF. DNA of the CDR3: TGTGCCAGCGTAAGGGGGACGTTCGGTTCACCCCTCCACTTT.